This T cell receptor (beta chain) was documented in a study of T cell repertoires in cytomegalovirus infection. Study-wide context: CMV infection plus the matching HLA type was flagged by public TCR beta signatures.

MiXCR, run by TCRdb on the reads, gives a single entry per CDR3 protein. The data show some 480,000 distinct CDR3 sequences, 30% to 35% seen once. This CDR3 has 17 residues. Germline trimming cut 0 bases from V and 4 bases from J; bases unmatched to any gene: 9. Germline loops: CDR1 MGHRA, CDR2 YSYEKL. General study results and limits: Within the response measured ex vivo, HLA-C-restricted CMV-specific TCR beta clonotypes were dominant.

About this clonotype: The antigen is undetermined.

The gene calls are TRBV4-1 and TRBJ2-1; TRBD1 matches at 7 bases. Sequences were derived from cultured PBMCs, sampled from culture after CMV antigen stimulation. The source is a human donor in good health (CMV status not recorded). Some clones in this sample may be carry-over from other donors' samples. The CDR3 here is CASSQDEGTDYYNEQFF. In DNA, the CDR3 is TGCGCCAGCAGCCAAGATGAAGGGACAGACTATTACAATGAGCAGTTCTTC.